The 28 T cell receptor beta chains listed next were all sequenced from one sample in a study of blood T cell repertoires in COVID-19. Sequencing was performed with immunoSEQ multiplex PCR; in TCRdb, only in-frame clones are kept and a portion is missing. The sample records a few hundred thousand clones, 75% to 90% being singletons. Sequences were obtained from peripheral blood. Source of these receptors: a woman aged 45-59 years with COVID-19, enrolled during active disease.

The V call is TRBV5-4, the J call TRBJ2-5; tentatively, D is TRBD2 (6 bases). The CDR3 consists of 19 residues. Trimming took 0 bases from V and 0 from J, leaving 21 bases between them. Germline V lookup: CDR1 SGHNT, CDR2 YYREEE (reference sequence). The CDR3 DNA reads TGTGCCAGCAGCTTGGTGGGTAGCGGATTAAATAGATACCAAGAGACCCAGTACTTC. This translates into CASSLVGSGLNRYQETQYF.

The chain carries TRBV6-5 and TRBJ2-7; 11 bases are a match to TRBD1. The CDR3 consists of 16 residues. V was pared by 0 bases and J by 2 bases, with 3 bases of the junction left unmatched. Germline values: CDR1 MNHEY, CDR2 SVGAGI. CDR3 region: CASSYSGTGGAYEQYF. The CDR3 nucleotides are TGTGCCAGCAGTTACTCGGGGACAGGGGGAGCCTACGAGCAGTACTTC.

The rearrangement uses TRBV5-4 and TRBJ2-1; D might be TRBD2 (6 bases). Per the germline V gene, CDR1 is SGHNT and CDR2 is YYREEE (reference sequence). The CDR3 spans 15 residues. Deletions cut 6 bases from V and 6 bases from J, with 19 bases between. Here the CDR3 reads CASTTYSGDANEQFF. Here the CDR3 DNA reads TGTGCCAGCACAACTTATAGCGGAGACGCCAATGAGCAGTTCTTC.

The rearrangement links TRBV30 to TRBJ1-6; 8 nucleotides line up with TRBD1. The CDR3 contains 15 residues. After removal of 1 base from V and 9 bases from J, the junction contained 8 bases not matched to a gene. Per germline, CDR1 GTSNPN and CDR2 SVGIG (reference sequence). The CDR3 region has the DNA TGTGCCTGGAGTGACCCGGACAGGGAGGGTTCACCCCTCCACTTT. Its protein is CAWSDPDREGSPLHF.

CDR3 loop: CATSDTSYGSQTDTQYF. The DNA of the CDR3 is TGTGCCACCAGTGACACTTCATACGGGAGTCAGACAGATACGCAGTATTTT. The rearrangement uses TRBV24-1 and TRBJ2-3; possible D gene TRBD2, 6 bases. Trimming cost V 4 bases and J 3 bases, with 19 bases left between them. The CDR3 has 17 amino acids. Germline CDR1 is KGHDR and CDR2 is SFDVKD.

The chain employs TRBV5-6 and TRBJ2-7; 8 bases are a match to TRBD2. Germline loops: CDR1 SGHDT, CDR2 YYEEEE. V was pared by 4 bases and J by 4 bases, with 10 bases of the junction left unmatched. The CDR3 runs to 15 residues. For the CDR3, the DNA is TGTGCCAGCAGCCCGGGACTAGATCTCTCTTACGAGCAGTACTTC. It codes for CASSPGLDLSYEQYF. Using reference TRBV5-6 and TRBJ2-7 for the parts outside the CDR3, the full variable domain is DAGVTQSPTHLIKTRGQQVTLRCSPKSGHDTVSWYQQALGQGPQFIFQYYEEEERQRGNFPDRFSGHQFPNYSSELNVNALLLGDSALYLCASSPGLDLSYEQYFGPGTRLTVT.

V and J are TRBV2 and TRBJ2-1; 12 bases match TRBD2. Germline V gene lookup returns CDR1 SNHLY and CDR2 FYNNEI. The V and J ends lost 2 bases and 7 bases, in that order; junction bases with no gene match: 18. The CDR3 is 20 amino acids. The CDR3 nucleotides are TGTGCCAGCAGTGAATTAGGACTAGCGGGATTCACCACTGCGCGAAATGAGCAGTTCTTC. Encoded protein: CASSELGLAGFTTARNEQFF.

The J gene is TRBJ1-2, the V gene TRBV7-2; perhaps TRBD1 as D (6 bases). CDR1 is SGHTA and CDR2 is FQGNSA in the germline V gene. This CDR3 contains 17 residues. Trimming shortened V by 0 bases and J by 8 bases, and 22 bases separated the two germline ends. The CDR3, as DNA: TGTGCCAGCAGCTTAGCGGGGACAAAGGGACCTATGGAGGGCTACACCTTC. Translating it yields CASSLAGTKGPMEGYTF. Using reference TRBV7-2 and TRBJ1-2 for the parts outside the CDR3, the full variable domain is GAGVSQSPSNKVTEKGKDVELRCDPISGHTALYWYRQSLGQGLEFLIYFQGNSAPDKSGLPSDRFSAERTGGSVSTLTIQRTQQEDSAVYLCASSLAGTKGPMEGYTFGSGTRLTVV.

CDR3 loop: CASSPLAASTDTQYF. CDR3 DNA: TGTGCCAGCAGCCCACTAGCTGCGAGCACAGATACGCAGTATTTT. The chain employs TRBV16 and TRBJ2-3, with D possibly TRBD2 on 6 matching bases. The V and J ends lost 4 bases and 0 bases respectively, with 11 bases between them. The V gene's germline CDR1 is KGHSY and CDR2 FQNENV. The CDR3 is 15 amino acids.

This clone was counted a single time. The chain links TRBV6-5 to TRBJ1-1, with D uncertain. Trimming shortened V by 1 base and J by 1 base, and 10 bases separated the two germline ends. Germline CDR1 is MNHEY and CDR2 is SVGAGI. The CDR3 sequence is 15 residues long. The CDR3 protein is CASSYLAAANTEAFF. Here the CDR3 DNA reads TGTGCCAGCAGTTACTTGGCGGCAGCGAACACTGAAGCTTTCTTT.

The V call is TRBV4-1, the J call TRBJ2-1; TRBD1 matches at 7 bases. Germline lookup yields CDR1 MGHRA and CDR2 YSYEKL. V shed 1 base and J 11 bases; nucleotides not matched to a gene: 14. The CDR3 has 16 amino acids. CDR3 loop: CASSQATGTSVFQQFF. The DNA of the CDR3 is TGCGCCAGCAGCCAAGCGACAGGGACATCTGTGTTTCAGCAGTTCTTC.

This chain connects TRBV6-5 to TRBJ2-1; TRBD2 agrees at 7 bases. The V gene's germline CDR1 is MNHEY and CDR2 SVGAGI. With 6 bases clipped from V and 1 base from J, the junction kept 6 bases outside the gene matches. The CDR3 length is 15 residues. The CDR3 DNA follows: TGTGCCAGCAGGAAGAGCGGGGTTTCCTACAATGAGCAGTTCTTC. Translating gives CASRKSGVSYNEQFF.

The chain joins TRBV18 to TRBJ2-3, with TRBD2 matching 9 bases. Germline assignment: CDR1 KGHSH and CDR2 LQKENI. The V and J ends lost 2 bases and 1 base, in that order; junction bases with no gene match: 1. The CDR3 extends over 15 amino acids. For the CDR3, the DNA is TGTGCCAGCTCACCAATAGCGGGGGGCACAGATACGCAGTATTTT. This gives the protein CASSPIAGGTDTQYF.

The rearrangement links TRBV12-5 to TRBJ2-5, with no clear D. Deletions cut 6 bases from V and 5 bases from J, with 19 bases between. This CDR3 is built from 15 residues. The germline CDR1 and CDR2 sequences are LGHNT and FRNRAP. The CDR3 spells CASGPLGEKWETQYF. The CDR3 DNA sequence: TGTGCTAGTGGCCCCTTGGGCGAAAAATGGGAGACCCAGTACTTC.

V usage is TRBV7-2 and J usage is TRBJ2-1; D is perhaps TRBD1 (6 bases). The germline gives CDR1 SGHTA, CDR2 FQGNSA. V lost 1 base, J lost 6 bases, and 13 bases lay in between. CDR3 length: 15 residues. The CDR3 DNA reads TGTGCCAGCAGCTTAGGTCAACTAGGGGGCAATGAGCAGTTCTTC. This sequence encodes CASSLGQLGGNEQFF.

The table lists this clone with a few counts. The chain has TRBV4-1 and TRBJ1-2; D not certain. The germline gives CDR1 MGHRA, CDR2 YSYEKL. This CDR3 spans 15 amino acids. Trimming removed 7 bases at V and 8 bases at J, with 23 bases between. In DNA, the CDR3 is TGCGCCAGCAACACTCCCTGGGGAGTACGTCGAGGCTACACCTTC. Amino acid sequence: CASNTPWGVRRGYTF.

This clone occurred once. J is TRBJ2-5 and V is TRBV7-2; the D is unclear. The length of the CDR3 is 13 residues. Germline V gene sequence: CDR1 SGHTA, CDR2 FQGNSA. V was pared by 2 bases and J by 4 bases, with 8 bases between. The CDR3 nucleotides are TGTGCCAGCAGCTTATCAACGGTAGAGACCCAGTACTTC. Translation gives CASSLSTVETQYF.

The CDR3 is CASSRGGAIAGANVLTF. The CDR3 nucleotides read TGTGCCAGCAGCCGTGGCGGGGCAATCGCTGGGGCCAACGTCCTGACTTTC. The chain has TRBV14 and TRBJ2-6; D may be TRBD2 (6 bases). CDR3 length equals 17 residues. CDR1 and CDR2 from the germline V gene are SGHDN and FVKESK. V lost 4 bases and J 2 bases, leaving 15 bases between the germline ends.

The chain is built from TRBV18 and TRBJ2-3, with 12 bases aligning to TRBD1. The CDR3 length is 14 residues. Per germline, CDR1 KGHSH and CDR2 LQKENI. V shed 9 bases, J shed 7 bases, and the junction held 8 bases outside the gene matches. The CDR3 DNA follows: TGTGCCAGTTGCGGGACAGGGGGCGCGAATACGCAGTATTTT. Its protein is CASCGTGGANTQYF.

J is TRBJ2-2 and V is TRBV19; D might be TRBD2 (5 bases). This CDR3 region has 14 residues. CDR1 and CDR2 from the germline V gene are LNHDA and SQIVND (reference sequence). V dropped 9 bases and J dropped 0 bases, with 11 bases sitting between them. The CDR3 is CASKTNANTGELFF. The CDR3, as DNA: TGTGCCAGCAAGACTAACGCGAACACCGGGGAGCTGTTTTTT.

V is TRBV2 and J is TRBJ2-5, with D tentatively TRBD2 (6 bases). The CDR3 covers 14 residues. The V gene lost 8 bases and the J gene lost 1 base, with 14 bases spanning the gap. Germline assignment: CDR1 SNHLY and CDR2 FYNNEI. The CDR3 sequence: CASLPGLIQETQYF. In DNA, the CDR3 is TGTGCCAGCCTACCGGGACTCATCCAAGAGACCCAGTACTTC.

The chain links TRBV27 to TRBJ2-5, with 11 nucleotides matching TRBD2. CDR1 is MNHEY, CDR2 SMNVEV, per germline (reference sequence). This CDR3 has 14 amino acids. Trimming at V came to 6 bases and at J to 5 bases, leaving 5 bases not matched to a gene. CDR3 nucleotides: TGTGCCAGCAGACTAGCGGGAGCGGGGGAGACCCAGTACTTC. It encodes CASRLAGAGETQYF.

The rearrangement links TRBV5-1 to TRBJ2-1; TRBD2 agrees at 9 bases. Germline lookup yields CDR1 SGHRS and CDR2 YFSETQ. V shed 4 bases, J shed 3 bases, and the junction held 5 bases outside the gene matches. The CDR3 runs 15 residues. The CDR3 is CASSPRSGSYNEQFF. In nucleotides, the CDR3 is TGCGCCAGCAGCCCCCGTAGCGGGAGCTACAATGAGCAGTTCTTC.

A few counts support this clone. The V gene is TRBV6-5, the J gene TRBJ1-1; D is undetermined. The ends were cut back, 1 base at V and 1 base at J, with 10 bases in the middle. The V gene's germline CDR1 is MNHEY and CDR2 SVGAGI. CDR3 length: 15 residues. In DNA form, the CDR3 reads TGTGCCAGCAGTTACTTCTCCGAGAAGAACACTGAAGCTTTCTTT. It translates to CASSYFSEKNTEAFF.

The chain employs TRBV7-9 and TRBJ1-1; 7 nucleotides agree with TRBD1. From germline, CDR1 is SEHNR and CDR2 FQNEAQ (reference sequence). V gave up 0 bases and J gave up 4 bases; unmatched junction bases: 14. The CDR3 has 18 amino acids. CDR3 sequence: CASSLAQQGGSGGTEAFF. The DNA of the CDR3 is TGTGCCAGCAGCTTAGCGCAGCAAGGGGGCAGTGGGGGCACTGAAGCTTTCTTT.

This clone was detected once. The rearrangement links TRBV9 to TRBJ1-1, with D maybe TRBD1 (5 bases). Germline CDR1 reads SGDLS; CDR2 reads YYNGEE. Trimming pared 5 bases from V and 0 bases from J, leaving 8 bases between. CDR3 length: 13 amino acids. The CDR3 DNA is TGTGCCAGCAGTTCGACAGTGAACACTGAAGCTTTCTTT. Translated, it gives CASSSTVNTEAFF.

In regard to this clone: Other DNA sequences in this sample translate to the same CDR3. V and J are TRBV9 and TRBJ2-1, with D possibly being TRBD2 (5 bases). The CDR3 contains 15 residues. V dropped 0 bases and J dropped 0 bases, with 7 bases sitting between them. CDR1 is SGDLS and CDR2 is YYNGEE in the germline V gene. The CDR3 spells CASSVAGNSYNEQFF. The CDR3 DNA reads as TGTGCCAGCAGCGTAGCCGGGAACTCCTACAATGAGCAGTTCTTC.

CDR3 protein: CASSLLPPAYEQYF. CDR3 DNA: TGTGCCAGCAGCTTATTACCCCCTGCGTACGAGCAGTACTTC. This sequence joins TRBV7-2 and TRBJ2-7; D not certain. Germline lookup yields CDR1 SGHTA and CDR2 FQGNSA. Trimming removed 2 bases at V and 4 bases at J, with 12 bases between. The CDR3 has 14 amino acids.